The sequence of this T cell receptor beta chain was determined in a study of monozygotic twins with inflammatory bowel disease. Study-wide results and caveats: Among T cells, the various subtypes were not distinguishable.

The CDR3 runs to 14 residues. A remark on this clonotype: Antigen specificity is unknown.

Following a re-call of the 5' RACE reads, TCRdb has one entry per CDR3 protein and lacks DNA. The repertoire table contains 300,000 to 400,000 distinct CDR3 sequences. The genes are TRBV12-3 or TRBV12-4 and TRBJ1-1. The sequence came from a human donor with ulcerative colitis or Crohn's disease, or a healthy co-twin of an affected twin (not recorded which). Sequencing used blood. This CDR3 reads CASSPRSGNTEAFF.